The 5 T cell receptor beta chains given below trace back to one sample, sequenced in a study of OX40 agonist ivuxolimab in advanced cancers. The table came from immunoSEQ multiplex PCR; TCRdb's copy has only in-frame clones and leaves some out. Here the sample spans more than 25,000 clones, roughly 80% being singletons. This material consisted of CD4+ or CD8+ T cells sorted from blood, taken in a trial of the OX40 agonist ivuxolimab. The receptors shown here come from an adult with an advanced solid tumor such as melanoma, head and neck, liver or kidney cancer.

This chain links TRBV9 with TRBJ2-1; D is ambiguous. Germline CDR1 SGDLS, CDR2 YYNGEE. This CDR3 contains 11 residues. Trimming pared 3 bases from V and 6 bases from J, leaving 4 bases between. CDR3 in amino acids: CASSGLNEQFF. The CDR3 DNA reads as TGTGCCAGCAGCGGACTCAATGAGCAGTTCTTC. The whole variable domain, remainder taken from reference TRBV9 and TRBJ2-1, is DSGVTQTPKHLITATGQRVTLRCSPRSGDLSVYWYQQSLDQGLQFLIQYYNGEERAKGNILERFSAQQFPDLHSELNLSSLELGDSALYFCASSGLNEQFFGPGTRLTVL.

The chain is built from TRBV5-1 and TRBJ2-7; D is possibly TRBD1 (6 bases). From germline, CDR1 is SGHRS and CDR2 YFSETQ. The CDR3 runs to 15 residues. V lost 4 bases and J lost 4, with 18 bases in between. CDR3 loop: CASSIRNGQPYEQYF. DNA of the CDR3: TGCGCCAGCAGCATTAGGAACGGACAGCCTTACGAGCAGTACTTC.

J is TRBJ2-5 and V is TRBV6-5; 7 bases map to TRBD2. Losses at the gene ends were 0 bases for V and 2 bases for J; bases not matched to a gene: 0. This CDR3 has 14 amino acids. The germline gives CDR1 MNHEY, CDR2 SVGAGI. The CDR3 reads CASSYSGGQETQYF. The CDR3 coding sequence is TGTGCCAGCAGTTACTCGGGGGGGCAAGAGACCCAGTACTTC.

V and J are TRBV9 and TRBJ2-7, with no clear D. The CDR3 runs to 14 residues. Trimming removed 4 bases at V and 3 bases at J, with 14 bases between. Germline V lookup: CDR1 SGDLS, CDR2 YYNGEE. The CDR3 region is CASSPTMDYYEQYF. CDR3 nucleotide sequence: TGTGCCAGCAGCCCCACTATGGATTACTACGAGCAGTACTTC.

There are a few counts of this clone. The chain is built from TRBV7-6 and TRBJ2-1; 10 nucleotides line up with TRBD2. The CDR3 spans 17 residues. Trimming removed 2 bases from V and 5 bases from J; junction bases left unmatched: 9. The germline V gene encodes CDR1 SGHVS and CDR2 FNYEAQ. The CDR3: CASSLPSGGLADNEQFF. The CDR3, as DNA: TGTGCCAGCAGCTTACCTAGCGGGGGATTGGCGGACAATGAGCAGTTCTTC.